This is a list of T cell receptor beta chains from one sample in a study of blood T cell repertoires in COVID-19. Only in-frame clones appear in the TCRdb table, and some are missing; sequencing was by immunoSEQ multiplex PCR. Seen here are under 50,000 clones, 80% to 90% observed once, and the top ten hold roughly 7.1%. Sample: peripheral blood. The source is a human donor in a cohort sampled during active COVID-19. Each CDR3 is given with its conserved first and last residue. Fields, in order: V gene, clone size, D gene, CDR3 length, J gene, CDR3 DNA, CDR3 protein. The D gene is left open where the match is weak. Part of the rows lack a size; the others show once, few, many or a class for expanded clones.

V gene: TRBV4-1
clone size: -
D gene: -
CDR3 length: 16
J gene: TRBJ2-4
CDR3 DNA: TGCGCCAGCAGCCAAGACCGCGGGACTGGAAAAAACATTCAGTACTTC
CDR3 protein: CASSQDRGTGKNIQYF

V gene: TRBV19
clone size: -
D gene: TRBD2
CDR3 length: 19
J gene: TRBJ2-6
CDR3 DNA: TGTGCCAGTAGTATCGGACTAGCGGGGGACATCTCTGGGGCCAACGTCCTGACTTTC
CDR3 protein: CASSIGLAGDISGANVLTF

V gene: TRBV7-8
clone size: -
D gene: -
CDR3 length: 12
J gene: TRBJ2-7
CDR3 DNA: TGTGCCAGCAGCCAATCTTTCTACGAGCAGTACTTC
CDR3 protein: CASSQSFYEQYF

V gene: TRBV24-1
clone size: -
D gene: -
CDR3 length: 13
J gene: TRBJ1-2
CDR3 DNA: TGTGCCACCAGTGACCAGACAGAAAGGGGCTACACCTTC
CDR3 protein: CATSDQTERGYTF

V gene: TRBV2
clone size: -
D gene: -
CDR3 length: 14
J gene: TRBJ2-5
CDR3 DNA: TGTGCCAGCAGTGAGACCAGGAATCAAGAGACCCAGTACTTC
CDR3 protein: CASSETRNQETQYF

V gene: TRBV7-2
clone size: -
D gene: -
CDR3 length: 17
J gene: TRBJ2-6
CDR3 DNA: TGTGCCAGCAGCTTATTAACAAGTCACTCTGGGGCCAACGTCCTGACTTTC
CDR3 protein: CASSLLTSHSGANVLTF

V gene: TRBV19
clone size: few
D gene: TRBD1
CDR3 length: 13
J gene: TRBJ1-2
CDR3 DNA: TGTGCCAGTAGGGGCACAGGGGGTCGCGGCTACACCTTC
CDR3 protein: CASRGTGGRGYTF

V gene: TRBV30
clone size: -
D gene: TRBD2
CDR3 length: 12
J gene: TRBJ2-5
CDR3 DNA: TGTGCCTACGGACTAGCGGGCGAGACCCAGTACTTC
CDR3 protein: CAYGLAGETQYF

V gene: TRBV19
clone size: -
D gene: -
CDR3 length: 14
J gene: TRBJ2-5
CDR3 DNA: TGTGCCAGTAGTATACAGGGGCTCCAAGAGACCCAGTACTTC
CDR3 protein: CASSIQGLQETQYF

V gene: TRBV4-1
clone size: -
D gene: TRBD1
CDR3 length: 14
J gene: TRBJ2-7
CDR3 DNA: TGCGCCAGCAGCTGGACAGGGAGCTCCTACGAGCAGTACTTC
CDR3 protein: CASSWTGSSYEQYF

V gene: TRBV6-5
clone size: -
D gene: -
CDR3 length: 11
J gene: TRBJ2-3
CDR3 DNA: TGTGCCAGCTCAACATCGGATACGCAGTATTTT
CDR3 protein: CASSTSDTQYF

V gene: TRBV10-3
clone size: -
D gene: -
CDR3 length: 14
J gene: TRBJ2-1
CDR3 DNA: TGTGCCACAGGGGCCAGGGGATCCTACAATGAGCAGTTCTTC
CDR3 protein: CATGARGSYNEQFF

V gene: TRBV7-3
clone size: -
D gene: TRBD1
CDR3 length: 14
J gene: TRBJ2-5
CDR3 DNA: TGTGCCAGCAGCTTATCTGACAGGGTGGAGACCCAGTACTTC
CDR3 protein: CASSLSDRVETQYF

V gene: TRBV6-5
clone size: -
D gene: TRBD1
CDR3 length: 14
J gene: TRBJ1-3
CDR3 DNA: TGTGCCAGCAGCGTGACAGGGCCTGGAAACACCATATATTTT
CDR3 protein: CASSVTGPGNTIYF

V gene: TRBV19
clone size: -
D gene: TRBD1
CDR3 length: 16
J gene: TRBJ2-7
CDR3 DNA: TGTGCCAGTAGACAAACAGGGGGCTCCAGCTCCTACGAGCAGTACTTC
CDR3 protein: CASRQTGGSSSYEQYF

V gene: TRBV3-1/TRBV3-2
clone size: -
D gene: -
CDR3 length: 15
J gene: TRBJ1-6
CDR3 DNA: TGTGCCAGCAGCCAAGCTGGAGGCTATAATTCACCCCTCCACTTT
CDR3 protein: CASSQAGGYNSPLHF

V gene: TRBV19
clone size: -
D gene: TRBD2
CDR3 length: 15
J gene: TRBJ2-1
CDR3 DNA: TGTGCCAGTAGTTCAAGCAGCGGGGCCAACAATGAGCAGTTCTTC
CDR3 protein: CASSSSSGANNEQFF

V gene: TRBV7-2
clone size: -
D gene: TRBD2
CDR3 length: 13
J gene: TRBJ2-1
CDR3 DNA: TGTGCCAGCAGCTTAGAGCGGGAGAGGACGCAGTTCTTC
CDR3 protein: CASSLERERTQFF

V gene: TRBV19
clone size: -
D gene: TRBD1
CDR3 length: 14
J gene: TRBJ2-2
CDR3 DNA: TGTGCCAGTAGTCCCGGGACAGTCACCGGGGAGCTGTTTTTT
CDR3 protein: CASSPGTVTGELFF

V gene: TRBV28
clone size: -
D gene: TRBD1
CDR3 length: 14
J gene: TRBJ1-1
CDR3 DNA: TGTGCCAGCAGTCTCGGACAGGGAGGTACTGAAGCTTTCTTT
CDR3 protein: CASSLGQGGTEAFF

V gene: TRBV5-4
clone size: -
D gene: -
CDR3 length: 15
J gene: TRBJ1-1
CDR3 DNA: TGTGCCAGCAGCGCCCGGAATAGCCGGAACACTGAAGCTTTCTTT
CDR3 protein: CASSARNSRNTEAFF

V gene: TRBV27
clone size: -
D gene: -
CDR3 length: 14
J gene: TRBJ1-6
CDR3 DNA: TGTGCCAGCAGAACAGGGCTACGTAATTCACCCCTCCACTTT
CDR3 protein: CASRTGLRNSPLHF

V gene: TRBV19
clone size: -
D gene: -
CDR3 length: 14
J gene: TRBJ2-4
CDR3 DNA: TGTGCCAGTAGTCCAGTCAGAGCCAAAAACATTCAGTACTTC
CDR3 protein: CASSPVRAKNIQYF

V gene: TRBV9
clone size: -
D gene: -
CDR3 length: 15
J gene: TRBJ2-5
CDR3 DNA: TGTGCCAGCAGCAACACAGCGGAGACCTGGGAGACCCAGTACTTC
CDR3 protein: CASSNTAETWETQYF

V gene: TRBV7-6
clone size: -
D gene: TRBD2
CDR3 length: 15
J gene: TRBJ2-7
CDR3 DNA: TGTGCCAGCAGCTCCCTTAGCGGGAAGTTTTACGAGCAGTACTTC
CDR3 protein: CASSSLSGKFYEQYF

V gene: TRBV6-5
clone size: -
D gene: -
CDR3 length: 15
J gene: TRBJ1-1
CDR3 DNA: TGTGCCAGCAGAAGGGACACCATGAAGAACACTGAAGCTTTCTTT
CDR3 protein: CASRRDTMKNTEAFF

V gene: TRBV2
clone size: -
D gene: -
CDR3 length: 12
J gene: TRBJ2-5
CDR3 DNA: TGTGCCAGCCTGGGGGCAGAAGAGACCCAGTACTTC
CDR3 protein: CASLGAEETQYF

V gene: TRBV7-9
clone size: -
D gene: -
CDR3 length: 17
J gene: TRBJ2-3
CDR3 DNA: TGTGCCAGCAGCTACCCTTTTTTAGACTTGAACACAGATACGCAGTATTTT
CDR3 protein: CASSYPFLDLNTDTQYF

V gene: TRBV19
clone size: -
D gene: -
CDR3 length: 15
J gene: TRBJ1-3
CDR3 DNA: TGTGCCAGTAGTGCAGTCTCCAGCTCTGGAAACACCATATATTTT
CDR3 protein: CASSAVSSSGNTIYF

V gene: TRBV3-1/TRBV3-2
clone size: -
D gene: -
CDR3 length: 15
J gene: TRBJ2-3
CDR3 DNA: TGTGCCAGCAGGGTAGGGGCGACCAGCACAGATACGCAGTATTTT
CDR3 protein: CASRVGATSTDTQYF

V gene: TRBV23-1
clone size: -
D gene: -
CDR3 length: 15
J gene: TRBJ2-1
CDR3 DNA: TGCGCCAGCAGTCAATTTTCCCCCAGGTACAATGAGCAGTTCTTC
CDR3 protein: CASSQFSPRYNEQFF

V gene: TRBV3-1/TRBV3-2
clone size: few
D gene: -
CDR3 length: 15
J gene: TRBJ1-1
CDR3 DNA: TGTGCCAGCAGCCCATCTCTATTACCCCAAACTGAAGCTTTCTTT
CDR3 protein: CASSPSLLPQTEAFF

V gene: TRBV29-1
clone size: -
D gene: -
CDR3 length: 14
J gene: TRBJ1-1
CDR3 DNA: TGCAGCGTGGACAAGGGGGGGTGGAACACTGAAGCTTTCTTT
CDR3 protein: CSVDKGGWNTEAFF

V gene: TRBV7-8
clone size: once
D gene: TRBD1
CDR3 length: 15
J gene: TRBJ1-2
CDR3 DNA: TGTGCCAGCAGCTTAGGTTTGACAGGGGGCTATGGCTACACCTTC
CDR3 protein: CASSLGLTGGYGYTF

V gene: TRBV7-2
clone size: once
D gene: -
CDR3 length: 14
J gene: TRBJ1-5
CDR3 DNA: TGTGCCAGCAGCTTAGGGTCGGGCAATCAGCCCCAGCATTTT
CDR3 protein: CASSLGSGNQPQHF

V gene: TRBV5-1
clone size: -
D gene: -
CDR3 length: 14
J gene: TRBJ1-2
CDR3 DNA: TGCGCCAGCAGCTCGGACAGTCCTATTTATGGCTACACCTTC
CDR3 protein: CASSSDSPIYGYTF

V gene: TRBV11-2
clone size: -
D gene: TRBD1
CDR3 length: 16
J gene: TRBJ1-2
CDR3 DNA: TGTGCCAGCAGACCTAATCAGGGGGCGCGCCTCTTTGGCTACACCTTC
CDR3 protein: CASRPNQGARLFGYTF

V gene: TRBV6-5
clone size: -
D gene: -
CDR3 length: 13
J gene: TRBJ1-2
CDR3 DNA: TGTGCCAGCACTCGTGAAGGGGCCTATGGCTACACCTTC
CDR3 protein: CASTREGAYGYTF

V gene: TRBV2
clone size: -
D gene: TRBD2
CDR3 length: 15
J gene: TRBJ2-7
CDR3 DNA: TGTGCCAGCAGTCCAATTAGGACTAGCGGGGCCGAGCAGTACTTC
CDR3 protein: CASSPIRTSGAEQYF

V gene: TRBV2
clone size: -
D gene: TRBD2
CDR3 length: 15
J gene: TRBJ2-1
CDR3 DNA: TGTGCCAGCAAGAGGATGGCTAGCGGGGGGAATGAGCAGTTCTTC
CDR3 protein: CASKRMASGGNEQFF

V gene: TRBV12-5
clone size: -
D gene: TRBD1
CDR3 length: 15
J gene: TRBJ2-2
CDR3 DNA: TGTGCTAGTGGTTTGCAGGGACAGGACACCGGGGAGCTGTTTTTT
CDR3 protein: CASGLQGQDTGELFF

V gene: TRBV21-1
clone size: -
D gene: -
CDR3 length: 16
J gene: TRBJ2-1
CDR3 DNA: TGTGCCAGCAGCAAAGGGGCAGGGGGTGAAAACAGTGAGCAGTTCTTC
CDR3 protein: CASSKGAGGENSEQFF

V gene: TRBV19
clone size: once
D gene: -
CDR3 length: 15
J gene: TRBJ2-1
CDR3 DNA: TGTGCCAGTAGTGCCCGGGGTAGCTCCTACAATGAGCAGTTCTTC
CDR3 protein: CASSARGSSYNEQFF

V gene: TRBV18
clone size: -
D gene: -
CDR3 length: 15
J gene: TRBJ2-2
CDR3 DNA: TGTGCCAGCTCACCGGACTCTCCGAACACCGGGGAGCTGTTTTTT
CDR3 protein: CASSPDSPNTGELFF